One sample yielded the 28 T cell receptor beta chains listed below, sequenced in a study of spatial heterogeneity in lung cancer. The study's findings and limits: Mutation tallies in tumors tracked expanded intratumoral alpha and beta TCR counts.

These receptors lack a known antigen. The time point denotes: sample taken at primary tumor resection. Using its own MiXCR run on the 5' RACE reads, TCRdb lists one record per CDR3 protein. The sample shows roughly 9,800 distinct CDR3 sequences, approximately 54% of them seen only once. The sequenced sample was lung tumor tissue, obtained at surgery. These receptors came from a female donor with early-stage non-small cell lung cancer.

This rearrangement joins TRBV6-5 to TRBJ2-7; 8 positions agree with TRBD1. This CDR3 is built from 15 residues. V was clipped by 6 bases and J by 3 bases; unmatched bases: 10. Germline assignment: CDR1 MNHEY and CDR2 SVGAGI. In nucleotides, the CDR3 is TGTGCCAGCAGCTTCCAACTCGGACAGGGCTACGAGCAGTACTTC. Translating gives CASSFQLGQGYEQYF.

By sample share, this clonotype is medium-sized. The V gene is TRBV3-1, the J gene TRBJ1-6; TRBD1 agrees at 10 bases. Looked up from germline, CDR1 is LGHDT and CDR2 is YNNKEL (reference sequence). The V gene end was trimmed by 2 bases and the J gene end by 10 bases; junction bases not matched to a gene: 5. The CDR3 spans 15 residues. CDR3 nucleotide sequence: TGTGCCAGCAGCCAAACTGACAGGGGGCTATCACCCCTCCACTTT. Translating gives CASSQTDRGLSPLHF. The full variable domain, rest sourced from reference TRBV3-1 and TRBJ1-6, is DTAVSQTPKYLVTQMGNDKSIKCEQNLGHDTMYWYKQDSKKFLKIMFSYNNKELIINETVPNRFSPKSPDKAHLNLHINSLELGDSAVYFCASSQTDRGLSPLHFGNGTRLTVT.

V gene TRBV7-9 combines with J gene TRBJ2-1, with TRBD2 matching 9 bases. Trimming took 3 bases from V and 3 from J; bases not matched to a gene: 3. The CDR3 sequence is 15 residues long. Looked up from germline, CDR1 is SEHNR and CDR2 is FQNEAQ (reference sequence). Here the CDR3 DNA reads TGTGCCAGCAGCTTCGTGCGGGGGGGCTACAATGAGCAGTTCTTC. Protein product: CASSFVRGGYNEQFF. Complete variable domain (other parts from reference TRBV7-9 and TRBJ2-1): DTGVSQNPRHKITKRGQNVTFRCDPISEHNRLYWYRQTLGQGPEFLTYFQNEAQLEKSRLLSDRFSAERPKGSFSTLEIQRTEQGDSAMYLCASSFVRGGYNEQFFGPGTRLTVL.

This clonotype appeared once. The chain recombines TRBV4-2 with TRBJ2-7; D gene uncertain. The V gene lost 0 bases and the J gene lost 3 bases, with 15 bases spanning the gap. This CDR3 has 16 residues. Germline lookup yields CDR1 LGHNA and CDR2 YNFKEQ. DNA for the CDR3: TGTGCCAGCAGCCAAGATGGTACCGGACGGGTCTACGAGCAGTACTTC. Translated, it gives CASSQDGTGRVYEQYF.

The chain recombines TRBV28 with TRBJ2-3, with TRBD1 identical over 7 bases. Germline CDR1 is MDHEN and CDR2 is SYDVKM. The CDR3 is 13 residues long. The trim removed 8 bases at V and 0 bases at J, leaving 2 bases unmatched. CDR3 coding DNA: TGTGCCAGCCGGGACAGCAGCACAGATACGCAGTATTTT. Residues: CASRDSSTDTQYF.

This chain joins TRBV5-1 and TRBJ1-1; D is unresolved. The CDR3 is 13 amino acids. V was cut by 4 bases and J by 3 bases, with 10 bases left in between. Germline V CDR1 and CDR2: SGHRS, YFSETQ. The DNA of the CDR3 is TGCGCCAGCAGCCCGGACCGATACACTGAAGCTTTCTTT. This sequence encodes CASSPDRYTEAFF.

The V call is TRBV15, the J call TRBJ1-4, with TRBD1 matching over 7 bases. Per the germline V gene, CDR1 is LNHNV and CDR2 is YYDKDF (reference sequence). The CDR3 consists of 13 residues. V was clipped by 8 bases and J by 6 bases; unmatched bases: 6. The CDR3 sequence: CATLEQGYEKLFF. In DNA form, the CDR3 reads TGTGCCACCTTAGAACAGGGGTATGAAAAACTGTTTTTT.

The V and J genes are TRBV19 and TRBJ2-3, with 7 positions matching TRBD2. V trimming: 3 bases; J trimming: 5 bases; junction bases outside the gene matches: 2. Germline lookup yields CDR1 LNHDA and CDR2 SQIVND (reference sequence). The CDR3 sequence is 13 residues long. For the CDR3, the DNA is TGTGCCAGTAGTATTTGGACTAGAGATACGCAGTATTTT. This gives the protein CASSIWTRDTQYF.

This rearrangement joins TRBV7-8 to TRBJ1-2; tentatively, D is TRBD1 (5 bases). V gave up 4 bases and J gave up 1 base, with 16 bases separating them. The CDR3 contains 16 residues. The germline gives CDR1 SGHVS, CDR2 FQNEAQ. The CDR3 is CASSSGLAPFNYGYTF. The CDR3 DNA sequence: TGTGCCAGCAGCTCGGGACTTGCTCCCTTTAACTATGGCTACACCTTC.

The chain links TRBV4-2 to TRBJ2-5; 12 bases are a match to TRBD2. The junction had 7 bases not matched to a gene; V was cut back by 1 base and J by 1 base. CDR1 is LGHNA, CDR2 YNFKEQ, per germline. The CDR3 consists of 18 residues. CDR3: CASSQATLAGGGQETQYF. DNA of the CDR3: TGTGCCAGCAGCCAAGCAACCCTAGCGGGGGGGGGCCAAGAGACCCAGTACTTC.

Judged by abundance, this clonotype is medium-sized. The CDR3 DNA follows: TGTGCCAGCGGTCGGGGCTTAGAAGCTTTCTTT. Protein sequence: CASGRGLEAFF. J is TRBJ1-1 and V is TRBV28; a weak D match, TRBD1 (5 bases). CDR3 length: 11 residues. From germline, CDR1 is MDHEN and CDR2 SYDVKM. V shed 8 bases and J shed 8 bases, with 12 bases lying between them.

This clonotype turned up a few times. The chain uses TRBV14 and TRBJ2-7; D is ambiguous. Between the trimmed V and J ends, which lost 3 bases and 0 bases, there was a span of 12 bases. This CDR3 has 15 amino acids. Looked up from germline, CDR1 is SGHDN and CDR2 is FVKESK. CDR3 bases: TGTGCCAGCAGCCAGTTGAGGACCAGCTCCTACGAGCAGTACTTC. Its protein product is CASSQLRTSSYEQYF. Based on the CDR3 plus reference TRBV14 and TRBJ2-7, the full variable domain is EAGVTQFPSHSVIEKGQTVTLRCDPISGHDNLYWYRRVMGKEIKFLLHFVKESKQDESGMPNNRFLAERTGGTYSTLKVQPAELEDSGVYFCASSQLRTSSYEQYFGPGTRLTVT.

V usage is TRBV2 and J usage is TRBJ1-6, with 10 bases aligning to TRBD1. Germline assignment: CDR1 SNHLY and CDR2 FYNNEI. CDR3 size: 14 residues. V dropped 5 bases and J dropped 8; count of bases not matched to a gene: 3. The CDR3 DNA follows: TGTGCCAGCAGTACCGGACAGGGGGATTCACCCCTCCACTTT. This translates into CASSTGQGDSPLHF.

V usage is TRBV28 and J usage is TRBJ1-6, with D possibly being TRBD1 (5 bases). Germline loops: CDR1 MDHEN, CDR2 SYDVKM. The CDR3 runs to 14 residues. V was clipped by 5 bases and J by 9 bases, with 14 bases between them. In DNA, the CDR3 is TGTGCCAGCAGTCCCCCCGACAGTTTTTCACCCCTCCACTTT. Amino acids: CASSPPDSFSPLHF.

The rearrangement links TRBV6-5 to TRBJ2-7; the match to TRBD1 covers 8 bases. This CDR3 has 15 amino acids. Trimming took 2 bases from V and 3 from J; bases not matched to a gene: 6. The germline CDR1 and CDR2 sequences are MNHEY and SVGAGI. CDR3 DNA: TGTGCCAGCAGTTACGCCGGGACAGGTTTCTACGAGCAGTACTTC. Translated, it gives CASSYAGTGFYEQYF.

The table lists this clonotype with a few counts. The rearrangement links TRBV29-1 to TRBJ2-3; D call uncertain. Between the trimmed V and J ends, which lost 0 bases and 0 bases, there was a span of 13 bases. Germline V gene data show CDR1 as SQVTM and CDR2 as ANQGSEA. The CDR3 covers 16 residues. The CDR3 DNA reads as TGCAGCGTTGAAGATAGGGCCTCACCGAGCACAGATACGCAGTATTTT. This sequence encodes CSVEDRASPSTDTQYF.

In this sample, this clonotype turned up once. The chain employs TRBV4-3 and TRBJ1-6; D is perhaps TRBD1 (5 bases). CDR1 and CDR2 (germline): LGHNA, YSLEER. The CDR3 extends over 16 amino acids. V was cut by 0 bases and J by 3 bases, with 9 bases left in between. CDR3 region: CASSQDPDSYNSPLHF. CDR3 DNA sequence: TGCGCCAGCAGCCAAGATCCCGACAGCTATAATTCACCCCTCCACTTT.

The rearrangement links TRBV6-2 or TRBV6-3 to TRBJ1-1, with 7 nucleotides matching TRBD1. CDR1 is MNHEY, CDR2 SVGEGT, per germline. J was trimmed by 6 bases and V by 2 bases; bases with no gene match: 12. The CDR3 loop spans 16 amino acids. CDR3 region: CASSYRPTGFKAEAFF. The CDR3 region has the DNA TGTGCCAGCAGTTACCGTCCGACAGGGTTTAAGGCTGAAGCTTTCTTT.

This clonotype appeared a few times. The V and J genes are TRBV23-1 and TRBJ1-2, with a possible D match to TRBD1 (6 bases). TRBV23-1 is an ORF; its function is uncertain. This CDR3 region has 15 residues. The V end lost 10 bases, the J end lost 3 bases, and 21 bases lay between the germline ends. The CDR3 here is CATKKGNRVDYGYTF. CDR3 DNA sequence: TGCGCCACCAAAAAGGGGAACAGGGTCGACTATGGCTACACCTTC.

CDR3: CASSYYPGWGGELFF. CDR3 bases: TGTGCCAGCAGTTACTACCCAGGGTGGGGCGGGGAGCTGTTTTTT. The chain couples TRBV6-6 to TRBJ2-2; TRBD1 is a possible D gene (5 bases). The length of the CDR3 is 15 residues. Per the germline V gene, CDR1 is MNHNY and CDR2 is SVGAGI (reference sequence). V gave up 1 base and J gave up 7 bases, with 13 bases separating them.

Within the sample, this clonotype is medium-sized. The chain links TRBV6-5 to TRBJ1-2; D is unclear. CDR1 and CDR2 from the germline V gene are MNHEY and SVGAGI. V lost 6 bases and J lost 4, with 9 bases in between. There are 12 residues in the CDR3. This CDR3 is CASRTGSYGYTF. CDR3 nucleotides: TGTGCCAGCAGAACGGGCAGCTATGGCTACACCTTC.

J is TRBJ2-1 and V is TRBV20-1, with 7 bases identical to TRBD2. The CDR3 has 17 residues. Germline V gives CDR1 DFQATT, CDR2 SNEGSKA (reference sequence). V dropped 0 bases and J dropped 2; count of bases not matched to a gene: 10. CDR3: CSARDAVERGAYNEQFF. CDR3 nucleotides: TGCAGTGCTAGAGATGCGGTTGAGCGGGGTGCCTACAATGAGCAGTTCTTC.

This clonotype was counted a few times. The gene calls are TRBV7-8 and TRBJ2-1, with D tentatively TRBD2 (6 bases). Looked up from germline, CDR1 is SGHVS and CDR2 is FQNEAQ. The CDR3 is 16 residues long. The V gene lost 1 base and the J gene lost 0 bases, with 10 bases spanning the gap. For the CDR3, the DNA is TGTGCCAGCAGCTTAGGTACTAGCAGCTCCTACAATGAGCAGTTCTTC. It encodes CASSLGTSSSYNEQFF. The whole variable domain, filled in from reference TRBV7-8 and TRBJ2-1, reads GAGVSQSPRYKVAKRGQDVALRCDPISGHVSLFWYQQALGQGPEFLTYFQNEAQLDKSGLPSDRFFAERPEGSVSTLKIQRTQQEDSAVYLCASSLGTSSSYNEQFFGPGTRLTVL.

V is TRBV19 and J is TRBJ2-3; D may be TRBD2 (5 bases). The V end lost 0 bases, the J end lost 5 bases, and 6 bases lay between the germline ends. CDR3 length equals 13 residues. CDR1 and CDR2 from the germline V gene are LNHDA and SQIVND (reference sequence). Written as DNA, the CDR3 is TGTGCCAGTAGTATAGACGGGGAAGATACGCAGTATTTT. Translated, it gives CASSIDGEDTQYF.

The rearrangement links TRBV2 to TRBJ2-7, with D perhaps TRBD1 (6 bases). V was trimmed by 7 bases and J by 3 bases, leaving 16 bases between them. The CDR3 is made up of 14 amino acids. CDR1 is SNHLY and CDR2 is FYNNEI in the germline V gene. The CDR3 spells CASKKWGRNYEQYF. The CDR3 DNA follows: TGTGCCAGCAAGAAATGGGGGCGGAACTACGAGCAGTACTTC.

The V and J genes are TRBV7-9 and TRBJ1-4, with D hard to call. V was trimmed by 5 bases and J by 8 bases, leaving 12 bases between them. The length of the CDR3 is 13 residues. CDR1 and CDR2 from the germline V gene are SEHNR and FQNEAQ (reference sequence). DNA of the CDR3: TGTGCCAGCAGCAAAGGCCCATGGGAAAAACTGTTTTTT. Its protein product is CASSKGPWEKLFF.

CDR3 in amino acids: CASSGDIQGGKNTETQYF. CDR3 DNA sequence: TGTGCCAGCAGTGGGGACATACAGGGTGGCAAAAATACGGAGACCCAGTACTTC. V gene TRBV2 combines with J gene TRBJ2-5; D may be TRBD1 (6 bases). Between the trimmed V and J ends, which lost 4 bases and 5 bases, there was a span of 26 bases. The CDR3 spans 18 residues. Germline CDR1 reads SNHLY; CDR2 reads FYNNEI.

The chain links TRBV14 to TRBJ1-2, with D possibly matching TRBD1 (6 bases). The CDR3 sequence is 19 residues long. Germline CDR1 SGHDN, CDR2 FVKESK. V lost 3 bases, J lost 0 bases, and 23 bases lay in between. This CDR3 reads CASSHFRGQGPTPNYGYTF. The CDR3 region has the DNA TGTGCCAGCAGCCATTTCAGGGGCCAGGGCCCGACCCCTAACTATGGCTACACCTTC.